Listed here is a single T cell receptor beta chain. The target antigen is unknown. Germline V gene lookup returns CDR1 LNHDA and CDR2 SQIVND (reference sequence). With 7 bases clipped from V and 8 bases from J, the junction kept 9 bases outside the gene matches. The length of the CDR3 is 14 residues. The PCR was carried out with 60 Vbeta primers and 13 Jbeta primers. Assay: immunoSEQ multiplex PCR; the TCRdb copy retains only in-frame clones and omits some. Among about 130,000 clones listed, roughly 82% were seen once. This specimen belongs to a study of cytomegalovirus exposure and HLA in healthy donors. The wider study: Out of roughly 200 million T cells, an earlier analysis found roughly 100 million unique TCR beta sequences in total.

General study findings and limits: Cytomegalovirus-associated TCR beta chains were listed, numbering 164. CMV serostatus was the only immune exposure information that was available.

Material for sequencing was PBMCs. The sequence came from a male donor in good health and CMV-seropositive. The chain couples TRBV19 to TRBJ2-1, with 9 bases lining up with TRBD1. CDR3 DNA: TGTGCCAGTAAGAGGGACAGGGTGTCCGATGAGCAGTTCTTC. Its protein is CASKRDRVSDEQFF.